Below, 5 T cell receptor beta chains from the same sample are listed, as sequenced in a study of blood T cells in healthy people across ages. Next came a second PCR, run for about 7 to 12 cycles, which used a sample-barcoded 5' primer along with a J-beta primer mix. TCRdb re-called the 5' RACE reads through MiXCR, storing one row per CDR3 protein. In the table there are over a million distinct CDR3 sequences, around 42% of which are singletons. The sequenced material came from blood. These receptors came from a woman between 18 and 29 years old in good health.

The chain employs TRBV20-1 and TRBJ1-4; D might be TRBD1 (5 bases). V was trimmed by 1 base and J by 12 bases, leaving 15 bases between them. Germline V CDR1 and CDR2: DFQATT, SNEGSKA (reference sequence). The CDR3 runs 13 residues. CDR3 loop: CSARGGAEVELFF. DNA of the CDR3: TGCAGTGCTAGAGGGGGCGCGGAAGTGGAACTGTTTTTT.

The chain employs TRBV11-2 and TRBJ2-7; D gene uncertain. Trimming shortened V by 1 base and J by 2 bases, and 12 bases separated the two germline ends. Germline values: CDR1 SGHAT, CDR2 FQNNGV. CDR3 length equals 15 residues. CDR3 in amino acids: CASSLVLGRTYEQYF. CDR3 sequence (DNA): TGTGCCAGCAGCTTAGTTTTAGGCAGAACCTACGAGCAGTACTTC.

Remarks on this clonotype: A much more abundant neighbour one base away suggests this may be a read error. The V and J genes are TRBV5-1 and TRBJ2-2; D not certain. The germline V gene has CDR1 SGHRS and CDR2 YFSETQ. The CDR3 spans 14 residues. Trimming pared 2 bases from V and 4 bases from J, leaving 9 bases between. DNA for the CDR3: TGCGCCAGCAGCTTTGTACGCGGCACCGGGGAGCTGTTTTTT. It yields the protein CASSFVRGTGELFF. Complete variable domain (other parts from reference TRBV5-1 and TRBJ2-2): KAGVTQTPRYLIKTRGQQVTLSCSPISGHRSVSWYQQTPGQGLQFLFEYFSETQRNKGNFPGRFSGRQFSNSRSEMNVSTLELGDSALYLCASSFVRGTGELFFGEGSRLTVL.

This clonotype was picked up a small number of times. The rearrangement joins TRBV12-3 or TRBV12-4 to TRBJ1-6; D not resolved. The CDR3 spans 15 residues. Trimming removed 4 bases at V and 10 bases at J, with 17 bases between. CDR3 coding DNA: TGTGCCAGCAGTTCCGGACCCCGAAGTCGGTCACCCCTCCACTTT. It specifies CASSSGPRSRSPLHF.

The genes are TRBV10-3 and TRBJ2-7, with D tentatively TRBD1 or TRBD2 (6 bases each). The CDR3 is 14 residues long. CDR1 and CDR2 from the germline V gene are ENHRY and SYGVKD. The V gene lost 6 bases and the J gene lost 12 bases, with 24 bases spanning the gap. Here the CDR3 DNA reads TGTGCCATCAGCCTGGACAGTTCCCGGGAGACCCGGTACTTC. It translates to CAISLDSSRETRYF.